This T cell receptor beta chain came from a study of cytomegalovirus exposure and HLA in healthy donors. To note about this clone: No antigen is known for it.

Germline CDR1 reads SGHAT; CDR2 reads FQNNGV. The CDR3 loop spans 14 amino acids. The trim removed 4 bases at V and 4 bases at J, leaving 4 bases unmatched. The primer mix had 60 Vbeta and 13 Jbeta primers. Generated by immunoSEQ multiplex PCR, the TCRdb table keeps only in-frame clones and is missing some. The sample shows some 130,000 clones, 70% to 80% of them seen only once. Regarding the study as a whole: Analyses of presence/absence relied on an assumption of roughly uniform sequencing depth across donors.

Every donor was a healthy person donating bone marrow. The source of this sequence is a woman aged 55-70 years in good health and CMV-seropositive. This chain joins TRBV11-2 and TRBJ1-3; 7 nucleotides agree with TRBD1. Sequencing used PBMCs. The CDR3 DNA sequence: TGTGCCAGCAGCTGGAGGGACAGAGGAAACACCATATATTTT. It is translated as CASSWRDRGNTIYF.